This T cell receptor (beta chain) was retrieved from a study of T-cell reconstitution after alpha-beta-depleted transplantation in children. Trimming cost V 5 bases and J 5 bases; bases outside gene matches: 13. The CDR3 sequence is 17 residues long. CDR1 is SGHTA, CDR2 FQGTGA, per germline. A few counts support this clonotype. Preparation of the TCRbeta library used unique molecular identifiers. TCRdb called the PCR reads again in MiXCR, with one record for every CDR3 protein. The data show hundreds of thousands of distinct CDR3 sequences, around 17% seen once. The V and J genes are TRBV7-3 and TRBJ2-1; 9 nucleotides line up with TRBD2. Here the sequenced sample was PBMCs from the stem cell graft donor, taken from the stem cell graft. This TCR derives from a human donor who donated a stem cell graft to a child with acute lymphoblastic leukemia. This CDR3 is CASSKQLAGIANNEQFF. CDR3 in DNA: TGTGCCAGCAGCAAACAGCTAGCGGGGATTGCAAACAATGAGCAGTTCTTC.